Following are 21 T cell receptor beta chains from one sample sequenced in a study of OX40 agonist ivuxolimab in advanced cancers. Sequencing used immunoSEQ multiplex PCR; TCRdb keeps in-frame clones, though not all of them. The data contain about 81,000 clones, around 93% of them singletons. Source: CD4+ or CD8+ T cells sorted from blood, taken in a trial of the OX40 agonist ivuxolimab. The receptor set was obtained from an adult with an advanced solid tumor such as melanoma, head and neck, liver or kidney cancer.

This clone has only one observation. This CDR3 reads CSVGGPYQETQYF. In DNA form, the CDR3 reads TGCAGCGTTGGGGGTCCGTACCAAGAGACCCAGTACTTC. The chain joins TRBV29-1 to TRBJ2-5; no clear D. Germline V gives CDR1 SQVTM, CDR2 ANQGSEA. Trimming removed 4 bases from V and 0 bases from J, with 9 bases in between. The CDR3 is 13 residues long.

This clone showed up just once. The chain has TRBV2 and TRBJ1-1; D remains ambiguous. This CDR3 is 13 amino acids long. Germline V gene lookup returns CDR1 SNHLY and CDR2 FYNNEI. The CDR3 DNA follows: TGTGCTTTCAGAGAGCGGCCGAACACTGAAGCTTTCTTT. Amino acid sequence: CAFRERPNTEAFF.

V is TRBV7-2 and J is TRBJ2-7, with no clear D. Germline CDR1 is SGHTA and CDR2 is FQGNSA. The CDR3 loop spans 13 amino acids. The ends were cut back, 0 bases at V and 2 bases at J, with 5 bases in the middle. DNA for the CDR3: TGTGCCAGCAGCTTAGCGGGCCCCTACGAGCAGTACTTC. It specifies CASSLAGPYEQYF.

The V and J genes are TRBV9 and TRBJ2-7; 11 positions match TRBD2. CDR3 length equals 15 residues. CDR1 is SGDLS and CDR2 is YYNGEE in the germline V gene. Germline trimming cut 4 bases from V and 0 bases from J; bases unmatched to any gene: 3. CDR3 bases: TGTGCCAGCAGCCGACTAGCGGGACCCTCCTACGAGCAGTACTTC. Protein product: CASSRLAGPSYEQYF.

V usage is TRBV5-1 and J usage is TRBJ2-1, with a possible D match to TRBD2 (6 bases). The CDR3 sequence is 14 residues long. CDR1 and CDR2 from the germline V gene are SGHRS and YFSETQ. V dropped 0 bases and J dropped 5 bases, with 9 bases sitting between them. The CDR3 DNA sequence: TGCGCCAGCAGCTTGGCGGAGGGTAACAATGAGCAGTTCTTC. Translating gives CASSLAEGNNEQFF.

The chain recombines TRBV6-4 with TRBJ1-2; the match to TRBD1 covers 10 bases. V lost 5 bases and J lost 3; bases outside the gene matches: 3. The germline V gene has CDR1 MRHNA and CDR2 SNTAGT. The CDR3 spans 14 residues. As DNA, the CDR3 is TGTGCCAGCAGTCCCGGGACAGGGGACTATGGCTACACCTTC. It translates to CASSPGTGDYGYTF.

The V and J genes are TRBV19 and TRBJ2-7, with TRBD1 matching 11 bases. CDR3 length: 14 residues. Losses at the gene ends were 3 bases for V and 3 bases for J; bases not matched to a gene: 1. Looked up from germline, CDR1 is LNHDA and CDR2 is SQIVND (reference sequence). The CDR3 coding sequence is TGTGCCAGTAGTATGGGGACAGGGGGCTACGAGCAGTACTTC. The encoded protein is CASSMGTGGYEQYF.

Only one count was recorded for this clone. The CDR3 here is CAISESGTSYEQYF. CDR3 sequence (DNA): TGTGCCATCAGTGAGTCAGGGACTAGCTACGAGCAGTACTTC. The chain carries TRBV10-3 and TRBJ2-7, with 8 bases fitting TRBD2. Germline V gene sequence: CDR1 ENHRY, CDR2 SYGVKD. The J segment lost 3 bases and the V segment lost 0 bases, leaving 1 base of the junction unmatched. CDR3 length equals 14 residues.

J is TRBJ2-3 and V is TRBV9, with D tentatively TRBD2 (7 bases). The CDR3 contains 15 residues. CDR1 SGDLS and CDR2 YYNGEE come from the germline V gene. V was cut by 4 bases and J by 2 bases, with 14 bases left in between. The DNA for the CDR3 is TGTGCCAGCAGCCGGGGGGCCAGGGACACAGATACGCAGTATTTT. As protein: CASSRGARDTDTQYF.

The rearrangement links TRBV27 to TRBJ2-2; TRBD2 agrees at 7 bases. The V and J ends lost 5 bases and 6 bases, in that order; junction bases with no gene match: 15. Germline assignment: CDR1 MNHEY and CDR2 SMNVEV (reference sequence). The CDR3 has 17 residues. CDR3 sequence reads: CASSPRDYRRGAGELFF. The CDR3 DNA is TGTGCCAGCAGTCCCCGGGACTATAGGAGAGGCGCCGGGGAGCTGTTTTTT.

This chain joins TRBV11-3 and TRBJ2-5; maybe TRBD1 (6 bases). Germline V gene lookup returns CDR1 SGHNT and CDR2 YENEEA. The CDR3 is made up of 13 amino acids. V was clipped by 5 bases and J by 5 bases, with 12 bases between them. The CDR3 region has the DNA TGTGCCAGCAGCATAACAGGGCCCGAGACCCAGTACTTC. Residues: CASSITGPETQYF. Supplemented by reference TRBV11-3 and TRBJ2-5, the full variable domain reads EAGVVQSPRYKIIEKKQPVAFWCNPISGHNTLYWYLQNLGQGPELLIRYENEEAVDDSQLPKDRFSAERLKGVDSTLKIQPAELGDSAVYLCASSITGPETQYFGPGTRLLVL.

DNA of the CDR3: TGTGCCAGCAGCTCGGCGGCAGATACGCAGTATTTT. Protein sequence: CASSSAADTQYF. The chain joins TRBV11-3 to TRBJ2-3, with unresolved D. V was trimmed by 4 bases and J by 4 bases, leaving 6 bases between them. This CDR3 comprises 12 residues. Germline V CDR1 and CDR2: SGHNT, YENEEA. Full variable domain (rest looked up from reference TRBV11-3 and TRBJ2-3): EAGVVQSPRYKIIEKKQPVAFWCNPISGHNTLYWYLQNLGQGPELLIRYENEEAVDDSQLPKDRFSAERLKGVDSTLKIQPAELGDSAVYLCASSSAADTQYFGPGTRLTVL.

The CDR3 bases are TGTGCCAGCAGTTTATCCCCGTTGTCAGATCAGCAGTATTTT. It yields the protein CASSLSPLSDQQYF. This chain connects TRBV27 to TRBJ2-3; D unclear. The V end was cut by 0 bases, the J end by 11 bases, with 15 bases between. Germline V CDR1 and CDR2: MNHEY, SMNVEV (reference sequence). The CDR3 totals 14 residues.

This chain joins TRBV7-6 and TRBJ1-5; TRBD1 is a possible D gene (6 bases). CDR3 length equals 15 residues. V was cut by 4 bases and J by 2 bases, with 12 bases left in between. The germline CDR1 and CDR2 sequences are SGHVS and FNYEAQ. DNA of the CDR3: TGTGCCAGCAGCTCCACAGGGTCGGGCAATCAGCCCCAGCATTTT. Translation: CASSSTGSGNQPQHF.

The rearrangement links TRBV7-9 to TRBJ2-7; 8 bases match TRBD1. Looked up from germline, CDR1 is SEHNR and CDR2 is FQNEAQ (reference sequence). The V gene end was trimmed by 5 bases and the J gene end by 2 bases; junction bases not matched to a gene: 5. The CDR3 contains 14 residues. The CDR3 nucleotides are TGTGCCAGCAGCATCGGACAGGGACCCTACGAGCAGTACTTC. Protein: CASSIGQGPYEQYF.

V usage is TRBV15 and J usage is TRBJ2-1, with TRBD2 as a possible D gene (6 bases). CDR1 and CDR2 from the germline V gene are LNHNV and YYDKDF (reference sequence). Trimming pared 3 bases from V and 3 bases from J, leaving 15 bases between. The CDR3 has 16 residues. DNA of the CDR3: TGTGCCACCAGCAGGGGGAACGGGAGAGTCTACAATGAGCAGTTCTTC. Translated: CATSRGNGRVYNEQFF.

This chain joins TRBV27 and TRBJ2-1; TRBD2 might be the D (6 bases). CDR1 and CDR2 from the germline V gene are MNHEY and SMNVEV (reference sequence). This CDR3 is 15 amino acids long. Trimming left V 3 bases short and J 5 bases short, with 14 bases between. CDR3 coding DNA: TGTGCCAGCAGTTTGGGGCTAGCGTTAAACAATGAGCAGTTCTTC. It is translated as CASSLGLALNNEQFF.

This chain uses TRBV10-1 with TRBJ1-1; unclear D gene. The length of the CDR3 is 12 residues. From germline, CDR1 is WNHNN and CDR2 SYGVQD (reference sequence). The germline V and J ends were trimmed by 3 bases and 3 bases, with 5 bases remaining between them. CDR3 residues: CASSDPDTEAFF. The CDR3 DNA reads TGCGCCAGCAGTGACCCGGACACTGAAGCTTTCTTT.

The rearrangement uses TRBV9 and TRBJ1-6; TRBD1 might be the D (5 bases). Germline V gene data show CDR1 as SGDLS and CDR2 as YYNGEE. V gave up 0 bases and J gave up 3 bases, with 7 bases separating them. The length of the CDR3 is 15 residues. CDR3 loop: CASSVGGGYNSPLHF. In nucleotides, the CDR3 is TGTGCCAGCAGCGTAGGGGGCGGCTATAATTCACCCCTCCACTTT.

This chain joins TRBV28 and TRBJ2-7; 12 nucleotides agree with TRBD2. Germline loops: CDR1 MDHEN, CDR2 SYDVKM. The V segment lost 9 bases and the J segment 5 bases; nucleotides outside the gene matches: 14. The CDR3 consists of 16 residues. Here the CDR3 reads CASSTGLAGGPNEQYF. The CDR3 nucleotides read TGTGCCAGTTCGACCGGGCTAGCGGGAGGGCCCAACGAGCAGTACTTC.

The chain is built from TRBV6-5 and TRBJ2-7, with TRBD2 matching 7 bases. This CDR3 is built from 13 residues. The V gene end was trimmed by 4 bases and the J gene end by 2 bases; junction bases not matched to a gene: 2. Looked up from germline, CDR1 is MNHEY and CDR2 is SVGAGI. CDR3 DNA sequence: TGTGCCAGCAGTTGGGGGGGGGCCTACGAGCAGTACTTC. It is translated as CASSWGGAYEQYF.